This T cell receptor (beta chain) was sequenced during a study of T cell responses to AZD1222 COVID-19 vaccine. Profiled with immunoSEQ multiplex PCR; TCRdb holds only in-frame clones, not every one. The table has 110,000 to 150,000 clones, approximately 93% seen once. Study results and limitations: Only six people who got AZD1222 tested seropositive at baseline.

Concerning this clone itself: The target antigen is unknown.

V lost 5 bases to trimming and J lost 0 bases, with 11 bases between them. Germline V gives CDR1 SEHNR, CDR2 FQNEAQ (reference sequence). This CDR3 comprises 16 residues. The receptor was isolated from an adult in good health. This rearrangement joins TRBV7-9 to TRBJ1-6; the D is unclear. Sequenced material: peripheral blood, taken on day 0 of MenACWY control vaccination. CDR3: CASSLRHISYNSPLHF. Here the CDR3 DNA reads TGTGCCAGCAGCCTACGACATATCTCCTATAATTCACCCCTCCACTTT.